This TCR beta chain was captured in a study of T cells in localized non-small cell lung cancer. Study-level findings and limits: The appearance of a median around 57 of the top 100 tumor clones was seen in adjacent lung. Uninvolved adjacent lung showed the highest T cell clonality, exceeding tumor. It remains possible that heterogeneity exists, since only one tumor region was sequenced.

Some clones are missing from TCRdb's copy, which holds only in-frame ones; the method was immunoSEQ multiplex PCR. There are roughly 25,000 clones in the sample; around nine tenths occur only once, and roughly 2.6% lies in the top ten. After removal of 3 bases from V and 8 bases from J, the junction contained 13 bases not matched to a gene. The CDR3 has 17 amino acids. The germline V gene encodes CDR1 MRHNA and CDR2 SNTAGT. Note on this clone: The antigen is unknown.

The sample consisted of peripheral blood, taken before any cancer treatment. The receptor was derived from a woman aged 35-70 years with stage I lung adenocarcinoma. The genes are TRBV6-4 and TRBJ2-1, with TRBD2 identical over 10 bases. The CDR3 region is CASSEGVASGRIHEQFF. DNA for the CDR3: TGTGCCAGCAGTGAGGGGGTAGCTAGCGGGAGAATTCATGAGCAGTTCTTC.